This TCR beta chain appears in the sequencing data of a study of blood T cell repertoires in COVID-19. Overall study: The cDNA or gDNA used as material had been derived from T cells, B-cell-depleted T cells, or PBMCs.

This clone has just one count. Per the original data handling: Quantification of nucleated cells was approximated via reference gene primer amplification. Libraries were prepared by immunoSEQ multiplex PCR; TCRdb keeps only in-frame clonotypes and omits some of them. D and trimming come from the DNA, and the V and J calls and clone size come from that table. The table records around 260,000 clones, approximately 91% of them present only once. J gave up 4 bases and V 2 bases, and 5 bases lay outside the gene matches. This CDR3 comprises 16 residues. Germline CDR1 is KGHSH and CDR2 is LQKENI. The receptor's source is a human donor in a cohort sampled during active COVID-19. Sample: peripheral blood. The V call is TRBV18, the J call TRBJ1-4; 9 bases agree with TRBD1. The CDR3: CASSPGTGLRNEKLFF. The CDR3 bases are TGTGCCAGCTCACCAGGGACAGGGCTACGTAATGAAAAACTGTTTTTT.